This note documents a single TCR beta chain sequence. Its target is unknown. This entry comes from a study of CD4+ T cells in melanoma. Study-level points and caveats: CD8+ T cell, macrophage and B cell function reportedly correlated with neoantigen-specific CD4+ T cells. Neoantigen-specific CD4+ T cells in melanoma reportedly had diverse differentiation states.

The CDR3 extends over 13 amino acids. The V end lost 6 bases, the J end lost 6 bases, and 12 bases lay between the germline ends. The germline V gene has CDR1 LNHDA and CDR2 SQIVND (reference sequence). Profiling relied on immunoSEQ multiplex PCR, and the TCRdb table lists in-frame clones only, not all of them. The table lists tens of thousands of clones, 60% to 80% of them singletons. The sample comprised tumor tissue. V usage is TRBV19 and J usage is TRBJ1-5; D ambiguous. The clonotype originates from a human donor with melanoma. In DNA form, the CDR3 reads TGTGCCAGTAGCCCGTGGGAGGGTCAGCCCCAGCATTTT. This encodes CASSPWEGQPQHF.